What follows are 6 T cell receptor beta chains derived from one specimen sequenced in a study of cytomegalovirus exposure and HLA in healthy donors. In the PCR, 60 Vbeta and 13 Jbeta primers were used. Here immunoSEQ multiplex PCR was the method, and the copy in TCRdb shows in-frame clones only, minus some. The data contain around 120,000 clones, 80% of them singletons. Material: PBMCs. These receptors came from a female donor in good health and CMV-seropositive.

The rearrangement joins TRBV4-2 to TRBJ2-7, with D perhaps TRBD1 (6 bases). Germline V gene lookup returns CDR1 LGHNA and CDR2 YNFKEQ. The CDR3 consists of 13 residues. Between the trimmed V and J ends, which lost 1 base and 2 bases, there was a span of 6 bases. The CDR3 DNA follows: TGTGCCAGCAGCCAAGGGGACACCTACGAGCAGTACTTC. Protein product: CASSQGDTYEQYF.

The chain combines TRBV28 with TRBJ2-7, with a weak D call TRBD2 (5 bases). CDR3 length equals 13 residues. V was shortened by 5 bases and J by 0 bases, with 8 bases between the two germline ends. Germline lookup yields CDR1 MDHEN and CDR2 SYDVKM. CDR3 amino acids: CASSRGSSYEQYF. In nucleotides, the CDR3 is TGTGCCAGCAGTCGGGGTAGCTCCTACGAGCAGTACTTC.

V is TRBV28 and J is TRBJ2-5; possibly TRBD1 for D (6 bases). Trimming removed 10 bases from V and 2 bases from J, with 11 bases in between. Germline values: CDR1 MDHEN, CDR2 SYDVKM. CDR3 size: 12 residues. CDR3 residues: CATQGFQETQYF. In DNA, the CDR3 is TGTGCCACACAGGGATTTCAAGAGACCCAGTACTTC. Drawing the rest from reference TRBV28 and TRBJ2-5, the complete variable domain is DVKVTQSSRYLVKRTGEKVFLECVQDMDHENMFWYRQDPGLGLRLIYFSYDVKMKEKGDIPEGYSVSREKKERFSLILESASTNQTSMYLCATQGFQETQYFGPGTRLLVL.

The rearrangement joins TRBV4-1 to TRBJ1-2; D remains unclear. V lost 1 base and J lost 3, with 9 bases in between. This CDR3 has 14 amino acids. Germline CDR1 reads MGHRA; CDR2 reads YSYEKL. The CDR3 is CASSQGRRDYGYTF. The CDR3 region has the DNA TGCGCCAGCAGCCAAGGGCGGCGTGACTATGGCTACACCTTC.

The chain has TRBV6-1 and TRBJ1-5; 7 bases are shared with TRBD1. V lost 6 bases, J lost 2 bases, and 1 base stayed unmatched. Germline CDR1 reads MNHNS; CDR2 reads SASEGT. This CDR3 contains 13 residues. CDR3 residues: CASSDRGNQPQHF. DNA of the CDR3: TGTGCCAGCAGCGACAGGGGCAATCAGCCCCAGCATTTT.

The chain carries TRBV28 and TRBJ1-1; no definite D call. Germline V gene sequence: CDR1 MDHEN, CDR2 SYDVKM. This CDR3 is built from 13 residues. V dropped 4 bases and J dropped 0 bases, with 6 bases sitting between them. CDR3 loop: CASSSRMNTEAFF. The CDR3 DNA is TGTGCCAGCAGTTCGAGAATGAACACTGAAGCTTTCTTT.